This T cell receptor (beta chain) comes out of a study of blood T cell repertoires in COVID-19. On the study more broadly: The samples span acute and convalescent COVID-19 from the United States, Italy and Spain. Sample material is recorded as cDNA or gDNA derived from T cells, B-cell-depleted T cells, or PBMCs.

In its sample, this clone was seen once. In the authors' workflow: By means of reference gene primer amplification, nucleated cell counts were estimated. Method: immunoSEQ multiplex PCR; TCRdb's copy keeps in-frame clones and lacks some. Clone size and V and J calls were adopted from that table, with D and trimming inferred from the DNA. The sample contains fewer than 250,000 clones, over 75% of which appear only once. Between the trimmed V and J ends, which lost 5 bases and 4 bases, there was a span of 14 bases. This CDR3 has 14 amino acids. From germline, CDR1 is MNHEY and CDR2 SVGAGI. V gene TRBV6-5 combines with J gene TRBJ1-1, with D possibly TRBD1 on 6 matching bases. The receptor's source is a woman in her thirties or forties who had recovered from COVID-19. Sequencing was carried out using peripheral blood. The CDR3 bases are TGTGCCAGCAGTCAGAATGGGGGCCTCACTGAAGCTTTCTTT. Translation gives CASSQNGGLTEAFF.